This entry lists 22 T cell receptor beta chains sequenced from one sample in a study of OX40 agonist ivuxolimab in advanced cancers. The assay was immunoSEQ multiplex PCR, and TCRdb's table has in-frame clones only and misses some. The profile shows about 80,000 clones, nearly 95% of them singletons. The sequencing here drew on CD4+ or CD8+ T cells sorted from blood, taken in a trial of the OX40 agonist ivuxolimab. These receptors were obtained from an adult with an advanced solid tumor such as melanoma, head and neck, liver or kidney cancer.

The chain links TRBV19 to TRBJ2-7; D may be TRBD2 (5 bases). V shed 5 bases and J shed 3 bases, with 11 bases lying between them. Germline CDR1 reads LNHDA; CDR2 reads SQIVND (reference sequence). The CDR3 length is 13 residues. CDR3 nucleotide sequence: TGTGCCAGTAGTCGAACCGGGATCTACGAGCAGTACTTC. Translating gives CASSRTGIYEQYF.

The rearrangement joins TRBV5-1 to TRBJ2-7; 7 bases align to TRBD2. Germline trimming cut 0 bases from V and 0 bases from J; bases unmatched to any gene: 3. CDR1 SGHRS and CDR2 YFSETQ come from the germline V gene. The length of the CDR3 is 15 residues. The CDR3 DNA sequence: TGCGCCAGCAGCTTGGCCGAGCGGGGCTCCTACGAGCAGTACTTC. This translates into CASSLAERGSYEQYF.

V gene TRBV5-1 combines with J gene TRBJ2-3, with D uncertain. CDR3 length equals 15 residues. Germline CDR1 is SGHRS and CDR2 is YFSETQ. Trimming removed 0 bases from V and 0 bases from J, with 8 bases in between. The CDR3 region has the DNA TGCGCCAGCAGCTTGGTTTCACTTAGCACAGATACGCAGTATTTT. It translates to CASSLVSLSTDTQYF.

This sequence joins TRBV5-6 and TRBJ2-7; tentatively, D is TRBD2 (5 bases). Germline values: CDR1 SGHDT, CDR2 YYEEEE. V shed 4 bases and J shed 0 bases, with 11 bases lying between them. This CDR3 has 14 residues. CDR3: CASSPDWGSYEQYF. The CDR3 DNA is TGTGCCAGCAGCCCGGACTGGGGCTCCTACGAGCAGTACTTC.

The rearrangement links TRBV19 to TRBJ2-7; D is undetermined. This CDR3 is 11 amino acids long. V shed 6 bases and J shed 7 bases, with 10 bases lying between them. The germline V gene has CDR1 LNHDA and CDR2 SQIVND (reference sequence). CDR3: CASSIREEQYF. As DNA, the CDR3 is TGTGCCAGTAGCATCCGAGAAGAGCAGTACTTC.

V is TRBV27 and J is TRBJ2-7, with a tentative D call TRBD1 (5 bases). CDR3 length: 14 amino acids. Germline CDR1 is MNHEY and CDR2 is SMNVEV (reference sequence). V lost 1 base and J 2 bases, leaving 9 bases between the germline ends. The CDR3 nucleotides are TGTGCCAGCAGTTTATGGCAGGGTCCCTACGAGCAGTACTTC. Translation gives CASSLWQGPYEQYF.

V usage is TRBV5-6 and J usage is TRBJ2-7; TRBD2 matches 9 bases. CDR1 is SGHDT, CDR2 YYEEEE, per germline. J gave up 5 bases and V 0 bases, and 3 bases lay outside the gene matches. The CDR3 totals 14 residues. CDR3 sequence reads: CASSLALAGDEQYF. For the CDR3, the DNA is TGTGCCAGCAGCTTGGCCTTAGCGGGGGACGAGCAGTACTTC.

The chain recombines TRBV27 with TRBJ2-2, with TRBD1 identical over 11 bases. The CDR3 spans 14 residues. V gave up 4 bases and J gave up 6 bases; unmatched junction bases: 1. Germline assignment: CDR1 MNHEY and CDR2 SMNVEV (reference sequence). Here the CDR3 DNA reads TGTGCCAGCAGTTCGGGACAGGGGGCCGGGGAGCTGTTTTTT. Translated, it gives CASSSGQGAGELFF.

Points on this clone: Given a far larger clone just one base away, this is likely a sequencing read error. This chain connects TRBV7-6 to TRBJ2-3; 9 nucleotides match TRBD2. The germline V gene encodes CDR1 SGHVS and CDR2 FNYEAQ. CDR3 length: 14 amino acids. Germline trimming cut 5 bases from V and 5 bases from J; bases unmatched to any gene: 5. CDR3 loop: CASSPVTSGDTQYF. CDR3 DNA sequence: TGTGCCAGCAGCCCTGTGACTAGCGGAGATACGCAGTATTTT.

V is TRBV11-2 and J is TRBJ2-5, with no clear D. Germline V gene sequence: CDR1 SGHAT, CDR2 FQNNGV. The CDR3 consists of 11 residues. Trimming left V 3 bases short and J 9 bases short, with 8 bases between. CDR3 bases: TGTGCCAGCAGCTTGGGTGAACCCCAGTACTTC. Its protein product is CASSLGEPQYF.

This chain connects TRBV7-2 to TRBJ2-1; 12 bases map to TRBD2. The V and J ends lost 4 bases and 8 bases, in that order; junction bases with no gene match: 9. Germline CDR1 and CDR2: SGHTA and FQGNSA. The CDR3 contains 16 residues. The chain's CDR3 is CASSSPLAGGPDEQFF. The CDR3 nucleotides read TGTGCCAGCAGCTCGCCGCTAGCGGGAGGGCCCGATGAGCAGTTCTTC.

This chain links TRBV27 with TRBJ2-7; the match to TRBD2 covers 14 bases. CDR1 is MNHEY and CDR2 is SMNVEV in the germline V gene (reference sequence). The CDR3 totals 16 residues. V lost 2 bases to trimming and J lost 3 bases; unmatched junction nucleotides: 3. CDR3 DNA: TGTGCCAGCAGTTTAGTCGGACTAGCGGGAGGCTACGAGCAGTACTTC. As protein: CASSLVGLAGGYEQYF.

The CDR3: CASSLLGGSYNEQFF. The DNA of the CDR3 is TGTGCCAGCAGTTTATTGGGGGGATCCTACAATGAGCAGTTCTTC. The rearrangement joins TRBV27 to TRBJ2-1; possibly TRBD2 for D (6 bases). Germline CDR1 MNHEY, CDR2 SMNVEV (reference sequence). Trimming pared 1 base from V and 1 base from J, leaving 8 bases between. The CDR3 runs 15 residues.

This clone appeared many times. V usage is TRBV7-8 and J usage is TRBJ1-2, with D unresolved. The length of the CDR3 is 13 residues. V was cut by 5 bases and J by 1 base, with 8 bases left in between. Per the germline V gene, CDR1 is SGHVS and CDR2 is FQNEAQ. The CDR3 reads CASSPASNYGYTF. CDR3 DNA: TGTGCCAGCAGCCCCGCGAGTAACTATGGCTACACCTTC.

The CDR3 DNA reads as TGCGCCAGCAGCCTCGTTTTGAGCGGCACAGATACGCAGTATTTT. This encodes CASSLVLSGTDTQYF. V gene TRBV4-3 combines with J gene TRBJ2-3; D not certain. Germline lookup yields CDR1 LGHNA and CDR2 YSLEER. Trimming removed 4 bases from V and 1 base from J, with 12 bases in between. The CDR3 has 15 amino acids.

The genes are TRBV30 and TRBJ2-7, with 12 bases that match TRBD2. Germline lookup yields CDR1 GTSNPN and CDR2 SVGIG (reference sequence). The CDR3 runs to 17 residues. With V trimmed by 1 base and J by 2 bases, 9 bases remained unmatched. The CDR3 loop reads CAWSAQMGLAGTYEQYF. In nucleotides, the CDR3 is TGTGCCTGGAGTGCGCAAATGGGACTAGCGGGCACCTACGAGCAGTACTTC.

The chain employs TRBV19 and TRBJ1-5; weak D call: TRBD1 (5 bases). The CDR3 runs to 16 residues. V lost 2 bases to trimming and J lost 3 bases, with 14 bases between them. Per the germline V gene, CDR1 is LNHDA and CDR2 is SQIVND (reference sequence). The CDR3, as DNA: TGTGCCAGTAGTATAAGTCGGGGGATGGTCAATCAGCCCCAGCATTTT. It is translated as CASSISRGMVNQPQHF.

The chain uses TRBV11-3 and TRBJ2-2, with D perhaps assigned TRBD1 or TRBD2 (5 bases each). The CDR3 length is 16 residues. Trimming removed 4 bases at V and 2 bases at J, with 14 bases between. Germline values: CDR1 SGHNT, CDR2 YENEEA. The CDR3 region has the DNA TGTGCCAGCAGCTCAATCCGGGACCACAACACCGGGGAGCTGTTTTTT. Translating gives CASSSIRDHNTGELFF.

The rearrangement links TRBV28 to TRBJ2-7, with TRBD1 matching over 12 bases. This CDR3 contains 16 residues. Germline trimming cut 6 bases from V and 2 bases from J; bases unmatched to any gene: 8. The germline V gene has CDR1 MDHEN and CDR2 SYDVKM. The CDR3 DNA reads TGTGCCAGCAGCCCTCTGGGACAGGGGGCACCCTACGAGCAGTACTTC. This codes for CASSPLGQGAPYEQYF.

The rearrangement uses TRBV29-1 and TRBJ2-1; a possible D gene is TRBD1 (6 bases). V lost 7 bases, J lost 7 bases, and 20 bases lay in between. The CDR3 loop spans 14 amino acids. Per germline, CDR1 SQVTM and CDR2 ANQGSEA. The CDR3 protein is CSAYGTGYLNEQFF. The CDR3 nucleotides are TGCAGCGCCTATGGTACAGGGTACTTGAATGAGCAGTTCTTC.

This chain uses TRBV4-3 with TRBJ2-7; D remains unclear. The ends were cut back, 0 bases at V and 4 bases at J, with 10 bases in the middle. Germline-derived CDR1 and CDR2 are LGHNA and YSLEER. The CDR3 has 14 residues. CDR3 nucleotide sequence: TGCGCCAGCAGCCAAGATAGGGCTGGTTACGAGCAGTACTTC. Translating it yields CASSQDRAGYEQYF.

On this clone itself: A junction end diverges from the germline sequence, so it may reflect a read error. This chain connects TRBV5-4 to TRBJ1-2, with no clear D. CDR3 length equals 14 residues. Per the germline V gene, CDR1 is SGHNT and CDR2 is YYREEE (reference sequence). CDR3 residues: CASWRVVPGKTYGF. The CDR3 DNA reads TGTGCCAGCTGGCGAGTCGTACCAGGAAAGACCTATGGCTTC.